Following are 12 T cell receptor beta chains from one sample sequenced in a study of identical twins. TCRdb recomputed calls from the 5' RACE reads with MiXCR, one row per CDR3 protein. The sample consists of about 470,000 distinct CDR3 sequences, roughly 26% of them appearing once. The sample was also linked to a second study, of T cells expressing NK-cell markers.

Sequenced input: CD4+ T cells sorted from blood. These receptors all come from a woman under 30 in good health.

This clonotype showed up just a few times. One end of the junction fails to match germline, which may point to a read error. CDR3 in amino acids: CASSSGTGEKLFF. In DNA, the CDR3 is TGTGCTAGCAGTTCCGGGACAGGGGAAAAACTGTTTTTT. The gene calls are TRBV7-7 and TRBJ1-4; 9 nucleotides agree with TRBD1. The CDR3 loop spans 13 amino acids. CDR1 is SSHAT, CDR2 FNYEAQ, per germline (reference sequence).

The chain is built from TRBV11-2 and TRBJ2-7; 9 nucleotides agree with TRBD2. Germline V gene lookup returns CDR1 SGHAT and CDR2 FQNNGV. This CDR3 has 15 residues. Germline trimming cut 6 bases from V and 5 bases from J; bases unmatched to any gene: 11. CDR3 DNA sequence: TGTGCCAGCAGTCGAATGGCTAGCGGGAACCACGAGCAGTACTTC. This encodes CASSRMASGNHEQYF.

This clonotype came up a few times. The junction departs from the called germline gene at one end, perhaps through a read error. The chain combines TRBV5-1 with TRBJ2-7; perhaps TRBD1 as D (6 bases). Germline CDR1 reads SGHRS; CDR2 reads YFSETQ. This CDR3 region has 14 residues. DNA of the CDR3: TGCGCCAGCAGCTTAGGGGGTCAGTCCTCCGAGCAGTACTTC. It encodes CASSLGGQSSEQYF.

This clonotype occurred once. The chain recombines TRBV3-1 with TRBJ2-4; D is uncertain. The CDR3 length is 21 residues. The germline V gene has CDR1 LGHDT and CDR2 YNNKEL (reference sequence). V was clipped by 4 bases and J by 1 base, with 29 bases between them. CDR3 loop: CASSLLLGSPGGSTAKNIQYF. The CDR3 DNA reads TGTGCCAGCAGCCTCCTCCTAGGGTCCCCCGGTGGTTCGACGGCCAAAAACATTCAGTACTTC. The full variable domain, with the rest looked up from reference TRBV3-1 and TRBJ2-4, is DTAVSQTPKYLVTQMGNDKSIKCEQNLGHDTMYWYKQDSKKFLKIMFSYNNKELIINETVPNRFSPKSPDKAHLNLHINSLELGDSAVYFCASSLLLGSPGGSTAKNIQYFGAGTRLSVL.

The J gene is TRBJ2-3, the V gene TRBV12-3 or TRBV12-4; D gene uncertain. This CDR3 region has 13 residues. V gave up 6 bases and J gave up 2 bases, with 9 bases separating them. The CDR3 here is CASRRVNTDTQYF. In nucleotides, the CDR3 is TGTGCCAGCAGGCGAGTCAACACAGATACGCAGTATTTT.

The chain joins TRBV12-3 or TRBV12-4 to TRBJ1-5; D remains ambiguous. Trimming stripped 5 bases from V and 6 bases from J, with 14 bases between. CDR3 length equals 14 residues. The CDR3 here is CASSGGEGGQPQHF. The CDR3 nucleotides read TGTGCCAGCAGTGGTGGGGAAGGAGGTCAGCCCCAGCATTTT.

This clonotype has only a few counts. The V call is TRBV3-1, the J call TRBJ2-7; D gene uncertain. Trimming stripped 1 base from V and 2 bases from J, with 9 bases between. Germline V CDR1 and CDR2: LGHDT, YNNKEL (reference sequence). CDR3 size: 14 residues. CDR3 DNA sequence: TGTGCCAGCAGCCAAGGCGGATTGACCTACGAGCAGTACTTC. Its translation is CASSQGGLTYEQYF.

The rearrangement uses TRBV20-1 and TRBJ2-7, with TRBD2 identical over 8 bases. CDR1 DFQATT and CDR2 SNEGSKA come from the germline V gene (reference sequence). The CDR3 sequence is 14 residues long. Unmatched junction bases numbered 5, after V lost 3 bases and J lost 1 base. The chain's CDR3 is CSASELADSYEQYF. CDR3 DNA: TGCAGTGCTAGCGAACTAGCGGATTCCTACGAGCAGTACTTC.

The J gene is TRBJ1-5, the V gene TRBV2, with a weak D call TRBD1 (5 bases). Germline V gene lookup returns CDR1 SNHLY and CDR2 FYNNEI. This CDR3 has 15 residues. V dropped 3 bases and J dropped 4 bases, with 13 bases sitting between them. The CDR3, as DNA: TGTGCCAGCAGTGAGGAACAGGTTGGAAATCAGCCCCAGCATTTT. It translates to CASSEEQVGNQPQHF. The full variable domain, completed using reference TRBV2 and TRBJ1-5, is EPEVTQTPSHQVTQMGQEVILRCVPISNHLYFYWYRQILGQKVEFLVSFYNNEISEKSEIFDDQFSVERPDGSNFTLKIRSTKLEDSAMYFCASSEEQVGNQPQHFGDGTRLSIL.

The CDR3 nucleotides read TGTGCCAGCAGCGTAGTAGCGGGGGGACCAGATACGCAGTATTTT. Encoded protein: CASSVVAGGPDTQYF. This chain uses TRBV9 with TRBJ2-3, with TRBD2 matching over 10 bases. CDR3 length equals 15 residues. CDR1 is SGDLS and CDR2 is YYNGEE in the germline V gene. V was clipped by 0 bases and J by 4 bases; unmatched bases: 2.

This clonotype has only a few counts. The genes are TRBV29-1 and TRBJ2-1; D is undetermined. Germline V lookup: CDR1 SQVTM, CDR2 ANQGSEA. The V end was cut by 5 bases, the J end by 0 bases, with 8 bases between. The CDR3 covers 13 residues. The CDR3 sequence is CSVRAGSYNEQFF. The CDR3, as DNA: TGCAGCGTTCGGGCAGGCTCCTACAATGAGCAGTTCTTC.

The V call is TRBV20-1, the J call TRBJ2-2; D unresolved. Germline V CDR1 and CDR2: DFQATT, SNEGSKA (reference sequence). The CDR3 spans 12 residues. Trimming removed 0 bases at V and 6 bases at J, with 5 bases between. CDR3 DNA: TGCAGTGCTAGAGATCCCGCCGGGGAGCTGTTTTTT. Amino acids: CSARDPAGELFF.